This TCR beta chain derives from a study of CD4 T cells in relation to SARS-CoV-2 and coronaviruses. Study-wide context: Convalescent patients were fewer than ten males and a few females; two were Hispanic. General observations from the study: This crossreactivity analysis covered spike protein alone, no other viral proteins.

The CDR3 extends over 16 amino acids. Germline assignment: CDR1 LNHDA and CDR2 SQIVND (reference sequence). The ends were cut back, 6 bases at V and 0 bases at J, with 14 bases in the middle. This clone was counted only a few times. Its antigen is currently unknown. Profiling relied on immunoSEQ multiplex PCR, and the TCRdb table lists in-frame clones only, not all of them. The sample records tens of thousands of clones, approximately 85% being singletons. The chain recombines TRBV19 with TRBJ1-4; unclear D gene. Material for sequencing was memory CD4+ T cells from PBMCs. This TCR came from an adult with COVID-19. CDR3 sequence reads: CASRTTGPATNEKLFF. The DNA of the CDR3 is TGTGCCAGTAGAACCACCGGGCCTGCAACTAATGAAAAACTGTTTTTT. The full variable domain, its missing parts supplied by reference TRBV19 and TRBJ1-4, is DGGITQSPKYLFRKEGQNVTLSCEQNLNHDAMYWYRQDPGQGLRLIYYSQIVNDFQKGDIAEGYSVSREKKESFPLTVTSAQKNPTAFYLCASRTTGPATNEKLFFGSGTQLSVL.